These T cell receptor beta chains were read from a single sample in a study of blood T cell repertoires in COVID-19. Assay used: immunoSEQ multiplex PCR; TCRdb lists only in-frame clones, some missing. The sample consists of 140,000 to 150,000 clones, roughly nine tenths of them appearing once. The material sequenced was peripheral blood. The receptors were gathered from a human donor in a cohort sampled during active COVID-19. The CDR3 runs from the conserved cysteine through the conserved F or W. The order of the fields is V gene, clone size, D gene, J gene, CDR3 DNA, CDR3 protein. A D gene is named only where the DNA matches it firmly. Clone sizes are given selectively: once, few, many, or a class where the clone is expanded.

>TRBV5-1|-|TRBD1|TRBJ2-7
TGCGCCAGCAGCTTCCCAGGGGGCAACTACGAGCAGTACTTC
CASSFPGGNYEQYF
>TRBV6-5|-|TRBD1|TRBJ1-6
TGTGCCAGCACCCTGGGACAGGGGTATCGCTCACCCCTCCACTTT
CASTLGQGYRSPLHF
>TRBV7-7|once|-|TRBJ2-1
TGTGCCAGCAGCTTATCAGGATACAATGAGCAGTTCTTC
CASSLSGYNEQFF
>TRBV4-3|-|-|TRBJ1-2
TGCGCCAGCAGCCAAGATCTTAGCCAGCCGGTCGGCTACACCTTC
CASSQDLSQPVGYTF
>TRBV11-2|-|TRBD2|TRBJ2-1
TGTGCCAGCAGCTTAGGGACTAGTGCGGTCTATGAGCAGTTCTTC
CASSLGTSAVYEQFF
>TRBV4-3|-|TRBD2|TRBJ2-6
TGCGCCAGCAGCCAAGAGGTACTAGCGGGGGGCTCTCCCCTCTCTGGGGCCAACGTCCTGACTTTC
CASSQEVLAGGSPLSGANVLTF
>TRBV9|-|TRBD1|TRBJ2-7
TGTGCCAGCAGCACGGGACAGGGGTCCTACGAGCAGTACTTC
CASSTGQGSYEQYF
>TRBV10-2|-|-|TRBJ1-1
TGCGCCAGCAGTGTGGGGGGAGTGAACACTGAAGCTTTCTTT
CASSVGGVNTEAFF
>TRBV5-1|once|-|TRBJ2-5
TGCGCCAGCAGCTTACAGGGAGTACAAGAGACCCAGTACTTC
CASSLQGVQETQYF
>TRBV21-1|-|-|TRBJ2-7
TGTGCCAGCAGCAAAGCCCAGGCGGGACAGGGGAACTACGAGCAGTACTTC
CASSKAQAGQGNYEQYF
>TRBV19|-|-|TRBJ2-7
TGTGCCAGTAGTATTCGCGTCAAGTACGAGCAGTACTTC
CASSIRVKYEQYF
>TRBV6-1|once|-|TRBJ2-3
TGTGCCAGCAGTGAATCGGGGACTAGCACAGATACGCAGTATTTT
CASSESGTSTDTQYF
>TRBV19|few|-|TRBJ1-1
TGTGCCAGTAGCGCCAGAGGAGGATACACTGAAGCTTTCTTT
CASSARGGYTEAFF
>TRBV11-1|-|TRBD2|TRBJ2-1
TGTGCCAGCAGCTTAGCGCTCGGGGGGGGCTTTGAGCAGTTCTTC
CASSLALGGGFEQFF
>TRBV30|-|TRBD2|TRBJ2-5
TGTGCCTGGAGTAGAGGGTATAGCGGGGGCCCCATGAGACAAGAGACCCAGTACTTC
CAWSRGYSGGPMRQETQYF
>TRBV5-5|-|TRBD1|TRBJ1-6
TGTGCCAGCAGCAGACAGGGACAGGGAAATTCACCCCTCCACTTT
CASSRQGQGNSPLHF
>TRBV28|-|TRBD1|TRBJ1-6
TGTGCCAGCAGTCCCCTGGGACAGTCCAATTCACCCCTCCACTTT
CASSPLGQSNSPLHF
>TRBV6-2/TRBV6-3|-|TRBD1|TRBJ1-4
TGTGCCAGCAGTTCCGGGACAGGCGGAAAACTGTTTTTT
CASSSGTGGKLFF
>TRBV5-1|-|TRBD1|TRBJ2-7
TGCGCCAGCAGCTTCTTAGGGGGACAGGGTTCTTACGAGCAGTACTTC
CASSFLGGQGSYEQYF
>TRBV7-8|-|-|TRBJ2-5
TGTGCCAGCAGCTTATTAAGGGGGGGCGGAGAGACCCAGTACTTC
CASSLLRGGGETQYF
>TRBV20-1|-|-|TRBJ1-4
TGCAGTGCTAGTTACAGCTCTAATGAAAAACTGTTTTTT
CSASYSSNEKLFF
>TRBV18|-|-|TRBJ2-2
TGTGCCAGCTCACCACGAGGGGGGGCGAACACCGGGGAGCTGTTTTTT
CASSPRGGANTGELFF
>TRBV2|-|-|TRBJ2-7
TGTGCCAGCAGAGTGTCCCTTTCGGGCTACGAGCAGTACTTC
CASRVSLSGYEQYF
>TRBV30|-|-|TRBJ1-2
TGTGCCTGGAGGAACCCTATGGGGCCCCTCTATGGCTACACCTTC
CAWRNPMGPLYGYTF
>TRBV18|-|-|TRBJ1-6
TGTGCCAGCTCACCTCAGGCCGGGCCAACCGGGACACCCCTCCACTTT
CASSPQAGPTGTPLHF
>TRBV2|-|TRBD2|TRBJ2-5
TGTGCCAGCAGTAAATTAGCGGGGGACCAAGAGACCCAGTACTTC
CASSKLAGDQETQYF
>TRBV29-1|once|TRBD1|TRBJ2-7
TGCAGCACTAAGACAGGGTTCTACGAGCAGTACTTC
CSTKTGFYEQYF
>TRBV2|-|TRBD2|TRBJ2-2
TGTGCCAGCAGTGAAGCGGGGGGGACTTACACCGGGGAGCTGTTTTTT
CASSEAGGTYTGELFF
>TRBV15|-|TRBD1|TRBJ1-1
TGTGCCACCAGCAGACCCCGGACAGGCCTGAACACTGAAGCTTTCTTT
CATSRPRTGLNTEAFF
>TRBV18|-|-|TRBJ1-5
TGTGCCAGCTCTTCGGACAGCTATCAGCCCCAGCATTTT
CASSSDSYQPQHF
>TRBV5-4|-|-|TRBJ2-1
TGTGCCAGCAGCTTGGGGAGCTCCTACAATGAGCAGTTCTTC
CASSLGSSYNEQFF
>TRBV18|-|TRBD1|TRBJ1-2
TGTGCCAGCTCACCTTTGGGACAGAACTATGGCTACACCTTC
CASSPLGQNYGYTF
>TRBV5-1|-|-|TRBJ2-2
TGCGCCAGCAGCTTGGAGCCCAGGGATAGGTGGGACACCGGGGAGCTGTTTTTT
CASSLEPRDRWDTGELFF
>TRBV5-1|-|TRBD1|TRBJ2-7
TGCGCCAGCAGCTTGGCTCCGAGACAGGGCCGCTACGAGCAGTACTTC
CASSLAPRQGRYEQYF
>TRBV21-1|-|-|TRBJ2-1
TGTGCCAGCAGCAAATGGGTTAGCGGGGAGGAACGCTCCTACAATGAGCAGTTCTTC
CASSKWVSGEERSYNEQFF
>TRBV11-2|-|-|TRBJ2-5
TGTGCCAGCAGCTTAGCCCCATGGAGGGCGAGGGATGAGACCCAGTACTTC
CASSLAPWRARDETQYF
>TRBV11-1|-|-|TRBJ2-5
TGTGCCAGCAGCCGACTAGAAGAGACCCAGTACTTC
CASSRLEETQYF
>TRBV7-9|-|-|TRBJ1-1
TGTGCCAGCAGCTGGGGGGAAGTCACTGAAGCTTTCTTT
CASSWGEVTEAFF
>TRBV5-1|-|-|TRBJ1-1
TGCGCCAGCAGCTTGGGGTTAAATAGCCTGCGGGGGAACACTGAAGCTTTCTTT
CASSLGLNSLRGNTEAFF
>TRBV5-6|-|-|TRBJ2-5
TGTGCCAGCAGCTTGGTGGGGCTTCAAGAGACCCAGTACTTC
CASSLVGLQETQYF
>TRBV6-6|-|TRBD2|TRBJ2-5
TGTGCCAGCAGCCCAAGCGGGGTGGAGGAGACCCAGTACTTC
CASSPSGVEETQYF
>TRBV11-3|-|TRBD2|TRBJ2-3
TGTGCCAGCAGCGGGGGGGGGACAGATACGCAGTATTTT
CASSGGGTDTQYF
>TRBV19|-|TRBD1|TRBJ1-1
TGTGCCAGTAGTACAAGGACAGGGAGCACTGAAGCTTTCTTT
CASSTRTGSTEAFF
>TRBV30|-|-|TRBJ1-1
TGTGCCTGGAGTATCAGGGGTGGGGGCGCTGAAGCTTTCTTT
CAWSIRGGGAEAFF
>TRBV18|once|-|TRBJ1-4
TGTGCCAGCTCTCCCGGGGTGACGGAGAGTGAAAAACTGTTTTTT
CASSPGVTESEKLFF
>TRBV6-5|-|-|TRBJ1-1
TGTGCCAGCGCCACAGGGACTGAAGCTTTCTTT
CASATGTEAFF
>TRBV29-1|-|TRBD1|TRBJ1-1
TGCAGCGTAGGGACAGGGGACACTGAAGCTTTCTTT
CSVGTGDTEAFF
>TRBV6-5|-|TRBD2|TRBJ2-2
TGTGCCAGCAGTTCCCAGGGACTAATAGCCGGGGAGCTGTTTTTT
CASSSQGLIAGELFF
>TRBV6-5|-|TRBD2|TRBJ2-2
TGTGCCAGCAGTCTAGCGGGGGATACCGGGGAGCTGTTTTTT
CASSLAGDTGELFF
>TRBV9|-|TRBD2|TRBJ2-2
TGTGCCAGCAGCGTAGGGAGCGGGGGGGCCAGAACCGGGGAGCTGTTTTTT
CASSVGSGGARTGELFF
>TRBV7-3|-|TRBD1|TRBJ2-2
TGTGCCAGCAGCCCTACAGGGGGCCGAACCGGGGAGCTGTTTTTT
CASSPTGGRTGELFF
>TRBV7-2|-|-|TRBJ1-6
TGTGCCAGCAGCTTAACAGGGATTCGCGCTTCACCCCTCCACTTT
CASSLTGIRASPLHF
>TRBV6-4|few|TRBD1|TRBJ1-1
TGTGCCAGCAGTGACTCGAGGACAGGGGGCGAAGCTTTCTTT
CASSDSRTGGEAFF
>TRBV28|-|-|TRBJ2-1
TGTGCCAGCAGTTTAACCGGGTTTGGTGATGAGCAGTTCTTC
CASSLTGFGDEQFF